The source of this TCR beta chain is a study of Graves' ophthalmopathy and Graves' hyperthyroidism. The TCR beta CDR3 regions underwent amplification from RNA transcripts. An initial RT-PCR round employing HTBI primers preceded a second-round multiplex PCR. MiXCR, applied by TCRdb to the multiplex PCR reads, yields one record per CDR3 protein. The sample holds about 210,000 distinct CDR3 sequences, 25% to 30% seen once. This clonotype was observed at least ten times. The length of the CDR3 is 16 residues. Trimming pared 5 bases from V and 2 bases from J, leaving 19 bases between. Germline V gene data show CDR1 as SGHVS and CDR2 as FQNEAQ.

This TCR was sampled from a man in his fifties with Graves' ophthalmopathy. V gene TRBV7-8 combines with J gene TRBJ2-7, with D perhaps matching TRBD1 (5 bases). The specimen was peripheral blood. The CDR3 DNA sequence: TGTGCCAGCAGCCACCTCAGGAAAGGGGAACCCTACGAGCAGTACTTC. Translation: CASSHLRKGEPYEQYF.